One sample yielded the 24 T cell receptor beta chains listed below, sequenced in a study of monozygotic twins with inflammatory bowel disease. One entry per CDR3 protein, without DNA, is what TCRdb gives after re-calling the 5' RACE reads. In all, the sample yields about 380,000 distinct CDR3 sequences. The sequenced sample was blood. The receptors stem from a human donor with ulcerative colitis or Crohn's disease, or a healthy co-twin of an affected twin (not recorded which).

The chain uses TRBV12-3 or TRBV12-4 and TRBJ1-2; TCRdb outputs TRBD1, but without DNA this stays unchecked. The CDR3 is made up of 12 amino acids. CDR3 in amino acids: CASSTYRGGYTF.

The rearrangement uses TRBV4-3 and TRBJ1-6. This CDR3 spans 14 amino acids. Germline loops: CDR1 LGHNA, CDR2 YSLEER. CDR3 loop: CASSQDYGDSPLHF.

The gene calls are TRBV7-3 and TRBJ2-5; TCRdb designates TRBD1, a call that cannot be tested without DNA. This CDR3 spans 14 amino acids. CDR1 and CDR2 from the germline V gene are SGHTA and FQGTGA. The chain's CDR3 is CASSPGQGAETQYF.

The rearrangement uses TRBV27 and TRBJ2-2; TCRdb selects TRBD1, and the lack of DNA leaves this call unchecked. From germline, CDR1 is MNHEY and CDR2 SMNVEV (reference sequence). The CDR3 totals 14 residues. CDR3 residues: CASSPGQDTGELFF.

The chain combines TRBV7-9 with TRBJ2-1; no DNA is available, so the TRBD2 call from TCRdb remains unchecked. CDR1 and CDR2 from the germline V gene are SEHNR and FQNEAQ (reference sequence). The length of the CDR3 is 15 residues. CDR3 amino acids: CASNTPGLAHNEQFF. The full variable domain, with the rest looked up from reference TRBV7-9 and TRBJ2-1, is DTGVSQNPRHKITKRGQNVTFRCDPISEHNRLYWYRQTLGQGPEFLTYFQNEAQLEKSRLLSDRFSAERPKGSFSTLEIQRTEQGDSAMYLCASNTPGLAHNEQFFGPGTRLTVL.

This chain uses TRBV4-2 with TRBJ2-1; TCRdb names TRBD2, which stays unverified in the absence of DNA. This CDR3 is 16 amino acids long. Germline V gene data show CDR1 as LGHNA and CDR2 as YNFKEQ. The CDR3 region is CASSQDPAGAYNEQFF.

The gene calls are TRBV28 and TRBJ2-4; as DNA is missing, the TRBD1 call by TCRdb cannot be tested. In germline, CDR1 is MDHEN, CDR2 SYDVKM. The CDR3 spans 18 residues. CDR3 protein: CASSLRGARGLAKNIQYF.

CDR3 sequence reads: CASSFGLRTGELFF. J is TRBJ2-2 and V is TRBV12-3 or TRBV12-4; absent DNA, TCRdb's TRBD2 call cannot be checked. The CDR3 extends over 14 amino acids.

This chain joins TRBV5-1 and TRBJ1-1; TCRdb calls TRBD1, which cannot be checked without DNA. The CDR3 contains 15 residues. Germline loops: CDR1 SGHRS, CDR2 YFSETQ. The CDR3 is CASSLDRSDSAGAFF.

The rearrangement joins TRBV30 to TRBJ1-1; TCRdb's assignment of TRBD1 cannot be checked, as there is no DNA. The CDR3 contains 13 residues. Germline V gene data show CDR1 as GTSNPN and CDR2 as SVGIG (reference sequence). This chain's CDR3 is CAWSKGAGTEAFF.

This CDR3 is CASSQGVVNYEQYF. V gene TRBV4-1 combines with J gene TRBJ2-7. CDR3 length equals 14 residues. From germline, CDR1 is MGHRA and CDR2 YSYEKL.

The chain has TRBV5-4 and TRBJ2-5; no DNA is available, so the TRBD2 call from TCRdb remains unchecked. This CDR3 is built from 16 residues. Germline CDR1 reads SGHNT; CDR2 reads YYREEE (reference sequence). CDR3 loop: CASSFGLAGDQETQYF. The full variable domain, rest sourced from reference TRBV5-4 and TRBJ2-5, is ETGVTQSPTHLIKTRGQQVTLRCSSQSGHNTVSWYQQALGQGPQFIFQYYREEENGRGNFPPRFSGLQFPNYSSELNVNALELDDSALYLCASSFGLAGDQETQYFGPGTRLLVL.

The chain recombines TRBV7-3 with TRBJ2-3; TCRdb names TRBD1, which stays unverified in the absence of DNA. Germline CDR1 reads SGHTA; CDR2 reads FQGTGA. This CDR3 comprises 14 residues. The CDR3 protein is CASSSQGRTDTQYF.

The V and J genes are TRBV27 and TRBJ1-1. Germline loops: CDR1 MNHEY, CDR2 SMNVEV (reference sequence). The CDR3 extends over 14 amino acids. This CDR3 reads CASSLIFSGTEAFF.

V and J are TRBV7-6 and TRBJ2-1. Germline-derived CDR1 and CDR2 are SGHVS and FNYEAQ. This CDR3 is built from 14 residues. CDR3 protein: CASSLASSYNEQFF. Based on the CDR3 plus reference TRBV7-6 and TRBJ2-1, the full variable domain is GAGVSQSPRYKVTKRGQDVALRCDPISGHVSLYWYRQALGQGPEFLTYFNYEAQQDKSGLPNDRFSAERPEGSISTLTIQRTEQRDSAMYRCASSLASSYNEQFFGPGTRLTVL.

The chain has TRBV6-5 and TRBJ1-1. CDR1 and CDR2 (germline): MNHEY, SVGAGI. The CDR3 contains 15 residues. The CDR3 reads CASSYSLNMNTEAFF.

The rearrangement uses TRBV20-1 and TRBJ2-7; the TCRdb D gene call, TRBD1, has no DNA to confirm it. The CDR3 has 16 amino acids. The germline CDR1 and CDR2 sequences are DFQATT and SNEGSKA (reference sequence). CDR3 region: CSANWDRGFYSYEQYF.

J is TRBJ2-5 and V is TRBV29-1; TCRdb selects TRBD1, and the lack of DNA leaves this call unchecked. Germline-derived CDR1 and CDR2 are SQVTM and ANQGSEA. CDR3 length: 12 residues. CDR3 in amino acids: CSVEAGAETQYF.

The chain combines TRBV12-3 or TRBV12-4 with TRBJ2-1; TCRdb gives TRBD1 as the D gene, but with no DNA this cannot be confirmed. The CDR3 contains 16 residues. CDR3: CASSFLPTGGFDEQFF.

This chain uses TRBV20-1 with TRBJ2-6; TCRdb outputs TRBD1, but without DNA this stays unchecked. CDR3 length equals 14 residues. Germline loops: CDR1 DFQATT, CDR2 SNEGSKA (reference sequence). CDR3 in amino acids: CSAREGTGANVLTF.

The genes are TRBV20-1 and TRBJ1-3; TCRdb's D gene call, TRBD1, goes unchecked for lack of DNA. Germline CDR1 is DFQATT and CDR2 is SNEGSKA (reference sequence). There are 13 residues in the CDR3. The CDR3 here is CSAEDRAANTIYF.

The V and J genes are TRBV6-2 or TRBV6-3 and TRBJ2-3; the TCRdb call, TRBD2, lacks DNA for checking. The CDR3 runs to 17 residues. Germline CDR1 reads MNHEY; CDR2 reads SVGEGT. CDR3 protein: CASSYSGLAGFTDTQYF.

CDR3 amino acids: CASSLAGIGGFGEQYF. This chain connects TRBV14 to TRBJ2-7. Germline V gene sequence: CDR1 SGHDN, CDR2 FVKESK. There are 16 residues in the CDR3.

The V gene is TRBV5-5, the J gene TRBJ1-3. CDR3 length: 15 residues. Germline CDR1 reads SGHKS; CDR2 reads YYEKEE (reference sequence). This chain's CDR3 is CASSQTRNSGNTIYF.